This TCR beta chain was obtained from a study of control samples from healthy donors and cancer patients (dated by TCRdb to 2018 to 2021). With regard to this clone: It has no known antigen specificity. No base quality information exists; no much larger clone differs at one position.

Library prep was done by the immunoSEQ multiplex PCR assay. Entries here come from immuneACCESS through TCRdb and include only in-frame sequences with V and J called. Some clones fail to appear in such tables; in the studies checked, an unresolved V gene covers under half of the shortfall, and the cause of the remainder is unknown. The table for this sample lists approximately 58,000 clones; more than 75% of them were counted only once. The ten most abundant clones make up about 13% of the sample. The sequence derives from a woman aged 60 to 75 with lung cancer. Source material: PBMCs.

This receptor has the CDR3 CASSLYSSYEQYF. The DNA sequence is TGTGCCAGCAGTTTGTACAGCTCCTACGAGCAGTACTTC. The sequence joins TRBV5-6 to TRBJ2-7, with no confident D gene call. The cysteine opens and the phenylalanine closes a CDR3 of 13 amino acids. Only the CDR3 portion is preserved as DNA: 39 bases, with reading frame beginning at the first base. The germline V gene encodes CDR1 SGHDT and CDR2 YYEEEE. V sheds 5 bases and J sheds 0 bases, leaving 9 bases between their ends.